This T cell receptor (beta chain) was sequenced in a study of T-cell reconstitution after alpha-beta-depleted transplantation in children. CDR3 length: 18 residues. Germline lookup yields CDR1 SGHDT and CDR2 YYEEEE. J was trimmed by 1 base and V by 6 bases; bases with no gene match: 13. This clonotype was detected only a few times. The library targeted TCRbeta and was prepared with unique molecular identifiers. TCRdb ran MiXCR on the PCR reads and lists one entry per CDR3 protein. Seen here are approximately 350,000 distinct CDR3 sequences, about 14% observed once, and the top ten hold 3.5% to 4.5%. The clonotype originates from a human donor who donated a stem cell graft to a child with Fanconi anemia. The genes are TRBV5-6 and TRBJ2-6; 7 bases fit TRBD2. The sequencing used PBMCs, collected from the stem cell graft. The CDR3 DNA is TGTGCCAGCATCCCAATAGCGGGTCACGGTTCTGGGGCCAACGTCCTGACTTTC. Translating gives CASIPIAGHGSGANVLTF.